This T cell receptor beta chain was captured in a study of post-analysis software for immune sequencing data. Study-level results: Elevated frequency relative to controls characterized several TRBV segments in patients, TRBV5-6, TRBV5-1 and TRBV20-1 among them. Significantly lower normalized Chao1 diversity was seen in multiple sclerosis patients than in controls. Strong co-clustering by F measure linked samples that shared a preparation batch.

In the case of this clonotype: Its antigen is unidentified.

TCR beta libraries were prepared from cDNA with unique molecular identifiers. TCRdb recomputed calls from the PCR reads with MiXCR, one row per CDR3 protein. The sample shows roughly 800,000 distinct CDR3 sequences, roughly half of them seen only once. The V end lost 1 base, the J end lost 0 bases, and 11 bases lay between the germline ends. CDR3 length: 15 residues. Germline V gives CDR1 SGHRS, CDR2 YFSETQ. This TCR was recovered from a girl aged 5-17 years with multiple sclerosis. Sequenced input: blood. The chain joins TRBV5-1 to TRBJ2-7; D perhaps matches TRBD1 (5 bases). The CDR3 nucleotides read TGCGCCAGCAGCTTGCGCGCAGGGCACTCCTACGAGCAGTACTTC. This codes for CASSLRAGHSYEQYF.